This TCR beta chain is drawn from a study of T cell responses to AZD1222 COVID-19 vaccine. Study details: Whether given at about 4 or about 12 weeks, second doses were pooled.

Sequenced by immunoSEQ multiplex PCR; TCRdb stores in-frame clones only, minus some. Found here are some 150,000 clones, 90% of them singletons; the top ten hold over 1.5%. The CDR3 has 15 residues. Trimming took 5 bases from V and 4 from J; bases not matched to a gene: 6. In germline, CDR1 is MDHEN, CDR2 SYDVKM. Points from the study as a whole: Regions left unmutated in variants are reportedly the target of nearly half of spike-specific TCRs. No repertoire was sampled before or during the peak T cell response, only after it.

Points on this clone: Its specificity is not known.

This rearrangement joins TRBV28 to TRBJ2-3; TRBD1 matches 10 bases. The sample here was peripheral blood, taken on day 0 of AZD1222 vaccination. This clonotype was obtained from an adult in good health. The CDR3: CASSPDRGHADTQYF. The CDR3 DNA sequence: TGTGCCAGCAGTCCCGACAGGGGGCATGCAGATACGCAGTATTTT. Together with reference TRBV28 and TRBJ2-3, the CDR3 gives the full variable domain: DVKVTQSSRYLVKRTGEKVFLECVQDMDHENMFWYRQDPGLGLRLIYFSYDVKMKEKGDIPEGYSVSREKKERFSLILESASTNQTSMYLCASSPDRGHADTQYFGPGTRLTVL.